This note documents a single T cell receptor (beta chain) sequence. The data are from a study of Ad26.COV2.S vaccination and SARS-CoV-2 variants. The wider study: Each vaccinee took Ad26.COV2.S intramuscularly, once or twice 56 days apart.

The method was immunoSEQ multiplex PCR; TCRdb's version includes in-frame clones alone and lacks a portion of them. The sample yields approximately 500,000 clones, roughly 89% seen once. Treatment specified: around 19 received Ad26.COV2.S at low or high dose, single or two shots; several received placebo; per-sample allocation not given. Collection of the samples took place on day 63 after the first injection of vaccine or placebo. The CDR3 totals 14 residues. Unmatched junction bases numbered 5, after V lost 9 bases and J lost 0 bases. Germline CDR1 is LNHDA and CDR2 is SQIVND (reference sequence). The chain is built from TRBV19 and TRBJ1-5; 7 bases line up with TRBD1. The source material was peripheral blood, sampled in a trial of Ad26.COV2.S vaccine versus placebo. The TCR originated in a person aged 18-65 years who received the Ad26.COV2.S COVID-19 vaccine or a placebo. The CDR3 here is CASKTGASNQPQHF. CDR3 coding DNA: TGTGCCAGCAAAACAGGGGCTAGCAATCAGCCCCAGCATTTT.